This T cell receptor (beta chain) was found in a study of CD8 T cells in ankylosing spondylitis. Study-wide findings and caveats: Several highly homologous variants made up a TCR beta motif, and this motif appeared characteristic of ankylosing spondylitis blood. Reported data indicate significant enrichment of disease-linked clones within matched ankylosing spondylitis synovial fluid. Prior literature has documented some motif variants in synovial fluid and blood from reactive arthritis. Disease-associated clones were CD8+ and fairly uncommon in peripheral blood.

Points on this clonotype: What it recognizes is unknown.

V was cut by 6 bases and J by 7 bases, with 21 bases left in between. Germline V lookup: CDR1 MDHEN, CDR2 SYDVKM. CDR3 length equals 15 residues. Molecular-barcoded quantitative 5'-RACE produced these TCR beta libraries. From the 5' RACE reads, TCRdb called clonotypes with MiXCR, one entry per CDR3 protein. The profile shows 650,000 to 800,000 distinct CDR3 sequences, around a fifth of them singletons. The V call is TRBV28, the J call TRBJ1-1; a weak D match, TRBD1 (5 bases). Sequences were obtained from blood, either unsorted or a sorted T cell fraction (not recorded which). The TCR was taken from a male donor with ankylosing spondylitis. The CDR3 region has the DNA TGTGCCAGCAGATCATTTGGGACTCGGCTCAATGAAGCTTTCTTT. It codes for CASRSFGTRLNEAFF.